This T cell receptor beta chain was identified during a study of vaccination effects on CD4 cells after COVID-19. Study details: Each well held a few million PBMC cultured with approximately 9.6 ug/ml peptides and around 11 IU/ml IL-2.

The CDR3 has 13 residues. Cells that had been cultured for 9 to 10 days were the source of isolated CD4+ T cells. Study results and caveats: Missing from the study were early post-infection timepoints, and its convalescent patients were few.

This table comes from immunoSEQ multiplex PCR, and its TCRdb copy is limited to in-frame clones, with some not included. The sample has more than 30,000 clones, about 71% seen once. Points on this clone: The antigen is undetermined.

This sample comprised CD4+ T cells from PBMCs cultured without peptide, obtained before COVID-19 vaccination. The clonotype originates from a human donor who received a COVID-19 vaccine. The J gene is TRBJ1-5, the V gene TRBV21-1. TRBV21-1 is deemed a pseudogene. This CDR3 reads CASSPGHNQPQHF. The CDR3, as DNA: TGTGCCAGCAGCCCGGGCCACAATCAGCCCCAGCATTTT.